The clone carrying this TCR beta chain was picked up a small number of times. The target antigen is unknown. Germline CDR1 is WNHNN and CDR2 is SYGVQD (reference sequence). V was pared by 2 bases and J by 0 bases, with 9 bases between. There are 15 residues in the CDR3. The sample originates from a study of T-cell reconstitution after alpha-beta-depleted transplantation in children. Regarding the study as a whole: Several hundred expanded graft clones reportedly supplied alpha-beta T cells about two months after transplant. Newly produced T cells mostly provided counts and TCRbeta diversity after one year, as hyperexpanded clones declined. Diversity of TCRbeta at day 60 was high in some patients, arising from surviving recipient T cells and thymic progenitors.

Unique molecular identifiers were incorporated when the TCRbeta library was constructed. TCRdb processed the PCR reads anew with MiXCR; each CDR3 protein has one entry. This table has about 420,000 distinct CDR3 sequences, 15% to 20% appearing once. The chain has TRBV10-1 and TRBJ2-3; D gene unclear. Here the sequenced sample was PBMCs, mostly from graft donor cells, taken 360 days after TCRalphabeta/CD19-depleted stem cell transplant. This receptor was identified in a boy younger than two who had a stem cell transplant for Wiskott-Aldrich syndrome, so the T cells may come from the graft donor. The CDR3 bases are TGCGCCAGCAGTGAGGCTGGGCGGAGCACAGATACGCAGTATTTT. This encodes CASSEAGRSTDTQYF.